This TCR beta chain appears in the sequencing data of a study of shared clonotypes between healthy human individuals. Overall study findings and caveats: What limited the represented genetic and exposure-history diversity was the small number of donors.

Recent acute infections and vaccinations were absent in the healthy HIV-negative adult donors. The authors ran the assay at deep level. The data were produced by immunoSEQ multiplex PCR, yet TCRdb's version contains in-frame clones alone and is incomplete. This sample has roughly 400,000 clones, with about 96% found just once. As to this clone: The antigen remains undetermined.

This clonotype was sampled from a man aged 25 to 40 in good health. The sequenced sample was memory CD8+ T cells sorted from blood. Sample subset: CD45RO+ cells pooled with CCR7-negative TemRA cells.

CDR3 in amino acids: CASSLGPGSVGYTF. CDR3 DNA: TGTGCCAGCAGCTTAGGACCAGGGTCGGTAGGCTACACCTTC. The chain carries TRBV13 and TRBJ1-2, with D possibly being TRBD1 (5 bases). CDR3 size: 14 residues. CDR1 PRHDT and CDR2 FYEKMQ come from the germline V gene (reference sequence). V was trimmed by 0 bases and J by 8 bases, leaving 13 bases between them.